Presented here are 5 T cell receptor beta chains from one specimen sequenced in a study of cytomegalovirus exposure and HLA in healthy donors. Primers: 60 Vbeta forward and 13 Jbeta reverse. Assay: immunoSEQ multiplex PCR; the TCRdb copy retains only in-frame clones and omits some. This sample carries some 100,000 clones, 65% to 90% of them seen once, and the ten largest clones take more than 1%. Sequenced sample: PBMCs. These receptors originate from a woman aged 18-30 years in good health and CMV-seronegative.

J is TRBJ2-5 and V is TRBV9, with D perhaps TRBD2 (7 bases). The germline V gene has CDR1 SGDLS and CDR2 YYNGEE. The CDR3 has 16 amino acids. Trimming cost V 4 bases and J 5 bases, with 21 bases left between them. CDR3 protein: CASSLGSPGGWETQYF. The CDR3 DNA reads TGTGCCAGCAGCCTGGGGTCTCCGGGGGGCTGGGAGACCCAGTACTTC.

This clone showed up just a few times. The genes are TRBV11-2 and TRBJ2-3; D is perhaps TRBD1 (6 bases). The germline gives CDR1 SGHAT, CDR2 FQNNGV. Trimming cost V 0 bases and J 1 base, with 8 bases left between them. The CDR3 is made up of 15 amino acids. CDR3 DNA: TGTGCCAGCAGCTTAGACAGGGGTGGCACAGATACGCAGTATTTT. Protein: CASSLDRGGTDTQYF.

This clone was seen only once. Other nucleotide sequences in the sample specify the same CDR3. CDR3 sequence (DNA): TGTGCCAGCAGCTTAGACAGGGAAGAGACCCAGTACTTC. This translates into CASSLDREETQYF. The rearrangement uses TRBV11-2 and TRBJ2-5; perhaps TRBD1 as D (5 bases). Germline CDR1 SGHAT, CDR2 FQNNGV. The CDR3 is 13 residues long. V was clipped by 0 bases and J by 3 bases, with 5 bases between them.

The rearrangement uses TRBV4-1 and TRBJ2-3; weak D call: TRBD2 (6 bases). The germline V and J ends were trimmed by 1 base and 2 bases, with 16 bases remaining between them. There are 17 residues in the CDR3. CDR1 is MGHRA, CDR2 YSYEKL, per germline. The CDR3 region is CASSQGPGRGYTDTQYF. The CDR3 coding sequence is TGCGCCAGCAGCCAAGGACCCGGGCGGGGTTACACAGATACGCAGTATTTT.

The rearrangement links TRBV2 to TRBJ2-7, with 7 bases that match TRBD2. J lost 4 bases, V lost 1 base, and 4 bases had no gene match. CDR1 is SNHLY and CDR2 is FYNNEI in the germline V gene. This CDR3 comprises 14 residues. As DNA, the CDR3 is TGTGCCAGCAGTGAAGGGACTAGATGGTACGAGCAGTACTTC. It codes for CASSEGTRWYEQYF.